This T cell receptor beta chain was sequenced for a study of control samples from healthy donors and cancer patients. Sequencing used immunoSEQ multiplex PCR; TCRdb keeps in-frame clones, though not all of them. The data contain about 220,000 clones, roughly 94% of them singletons. The CDR3 sequence is 12 residues long. Germline loops: CDR1 SGDLS, CDR2 YYNGEE. Trimming removed 3 bases at V and 3 bases at J, with 5 bases between. The clonotype originates from a man over 45 in good health. The genes are TRBV9 and TRBJ2-3, with unresolved D. Sequences were obtained from blood. This chain's CDR3 is CASSGETDTQYF. For the CDR3, the DNA is TGTGCCAGCAGCGGTGAAACAGATACGCAGTATTTT.